The 14 T cell receptor beta chains reported below all come from one sample, sequenced in a study of blood T cell repertoires in COVID-19. Sequencing was performed with immunoSEQ multiplex PCR; in TCRdb, only in-frame clones are kept and a portion is missing. The table shows approximately 220,000 clones, with more than 70% occurring only once. The material sequenced was peripheral blood. The source of these receptors is a woman between 45 and 65 years old with acute or convalescent COVID-19.

The chain combines TRBV6-5 with TRBJ2-5; 10 bases agree with TRBD1. This CDR3 has 16 amino acids. CDR1 is MNHEY and CDR2 is SVGAGI in the germline V gene. With V trimmed by 2 bases and J by 2 bases, 5 bases remained unmatched. In DNA, the CDR3 is TGTGCCAGCAGTTACCGGGACAGGGGCATTCAAGAGACCCAGTACTTC. Translating it yields CASSYRDRGIQETQYF.

This sequence joins TRBV6-6 and TRBJ2-7; a possible D gene is TRBD1 (6 bases). The V end was cut by 5 bases, the J end by 0 bases, with 17 bases between. Germline V gene sequence: CDR1 MNHNY, CDR2 SVGAGI (reference sequence). The CDR3 length is 16 residues. The CDR3, as DNA: TGTGCCAGCAGTCAATCTCAGGGACACCTCTCCTACGAGCAGTACTTC. Residues: CASSQSQGHLSYEQYF.

This rearrangement joins TRBV19 to TRBJ2-7; D is ambiguous. Germline V gives CDR1 LNHDA, CDR2 SQIVND (reference sequence). This CDR3 contains 13 residues. V dropped 3 bases and J dropped 3 bases, with 9 bases sitting between them. As DNA, the CDR3 is TGTGCCAGTAGTATGGCTAGTAACTACGAGCAGTACTTC. This codes for CASSMASNYEQYF. Complete variable domain (other parts from reference TRBV19 and TRBJ2-7): DGGITQSPKYLFRKEGQNVTLSCEQNLNHDAMYWYRQDPGQGLRLIYYSQIVNDFQKGDIAEGYSVSREKKESFPLTVTSAQKNPTAFYLCASSMASNYEQYFGPGTRLTVT.

J is TRBJ2-5 and V is TRBV11-2, with 11 nucleotides matching TRBD1. Trimming cost V 4 bases and J 5 bases; bases outside gene matches: 9. CDR1 and CDR2 (germline): SGHAT, FQNNGV. The CDR3 consists of 16 residues. CDR3 DNA: TGTGCCAGCAGCTCCTTAAGGACAGGGGGCAAGGAGACCCAGTACTTC. It is translated as CASSSLRTGGKETQYF.

The genes are TRBV27 and TRBJ2-3; D ambiguous. The CDR3 loop spans 13 amino acids. V was pared by 3 bases and J by 2 bases, with 6 bases between. CDR1 is MNHEY, CDR2 SMNVEV, per germline (reference sequence). CDR3 DNA sequence: TGTGCCAGCAGTTTCCTATCCACAGATACGCAGTATTTT. It codes for CASSFLSTDTQYF.

The chain has TRBV7-2 and TRBJ1-5; no firm D call. Trimming took off 2 bases at V and 4 bases at J, with 6 bases between the two ends. In germline, CDR1 is SGHTA, CDR2 FQGNSA. The CDR3 runs to 13 residues. The CDR3 DNA sequence: TGTGCCAGCAGCTTACGGGGAAATCAGCCCCAGCATTTT. The encoded protein is CASSLRGNQPQHF.

V usage is TRBV5-4 and J usage is TRBJ2-1, with 12 bases matching TRBD2. The CDR3 sequence is 18 residues long. Germline V gene data show CDR1 as SGHNT and CDR2 as YYREEE (reference sequence). Unmatched junction bases numbered 14, after V lost 4 bases and J lost 6 bases. The DNA of the CDR3 is TGTGCCAGCAGCCTATCAAGACTAGCGGGAGTACTGGGCAATGAGCAGTTCTTC. Its translation: CASSLSRLAGVLGNEQFF.

The rearrangement joins TRBV10-2 to TRBJ2-7; D might be TRBD1 (6 bases). This CDR3 has 15 amino acids. CDR1 WSHSY and CDR2 SAAADI come from the germline V gene. Trimming shortened V by 2 bases and J by 0 bases, and 11 bases separated the two germline ends. The CDR3 loop reads CASSEALGASYEQYF. CDR3 nucleotides: TGCGCCAGCAGTGAGGCGTTGGGGGCCTCCTACGAGCAGTACTTC.

The chain uses TRBV28 and TRBJ1-3; D unclear. Germline CDR1 and CDR2: MDHEN and SYDVKM. The CDR3 spans 12 residues. Trimming left V 4 bases short and J 4 bases short, with 5 bases between. The CDR3 DNA reads as TGTGCCAGCAGTTCACAGGGAAACACCATATATTTT. Amino acids: CASSSQGNTIYF.

This clone occurred once. The V gene is TRBV3-1 (or the pseudogene TRBV3-2), the J gene TRBJ2-1, with D possibly matching TRBD1 (6 bases). In germline, CDR1 is LGHDT, CDR2 YNNKEL (reference sequence). This CDR3 is built from 13 residues. Trimming took off 3 bases at V and 5 bases at J, with 8 bases between the two ends. The CDR3 region is CASSQRGNNEQFF. The CDR3 region has the DNA TGTGCCAGCAGCCAGAGGGGGAACAATGAGCAGTTCTTC.

V and J are TRBV25-1 and TRBJ1-2, with TRBD1 matching 7 bases. With 4 bases clipped from V and 6 bases from J, the junction kept 11 bases outside the gene matches. Germline lookup yields CDR1 MGHDK and CDR2 SYGVNS. The CDR3 runs 15 residues. CDR3 sequence: CASSAPETGFDGYTF. The CDR3 DNA follows: TGTGCCAGCAGTGCCCCGGAGACAGGGTTCGATGGCTACACCTTC.

V gene TRBV5-5 combines with J gene TRBJ1-4; 9 positions match TRBD1. This CDR3 has 15 residues. The germline V gene has CDR1 SGHKS and CDR2 YYEKEE (reference sequence). Germline trimming cut 2 bases from V and 6 bases from J; bases unmatched to any gene: 5. DNA of the CDR3: TGTGCCAGCAGCTTCTACAGGGGGCAGGATGAAAAACTGTTTTTT. This gives the protein CASSFYRGQDEKLFF.

This clone came up once. This CDR3 reads CASSAGLPNTGELFF. Here the CDR3 DNA reads TGCGCCAGCAGCGCCGGACTTCCAAACACCGGGGAGCTGTTTTTT. J is TRBJ2-2 and V is TRBV5-1; tentative D call: TRBD2 (5 bases). Trimming stripped 4 bases from V and 2 bases from J, with 12 bases between. Germline loops: CDR1 SGHRS, CDR2 YFSETQ. CDR3 length: 15 residues.

Here the CDR3 DNA reads TGTGCCAGCAGCTTAGTGGCGGGAGGGGTTGTTGAGACCCAGTACTTC. Translating gives CASSLVAGGVVETQYF. The rearrangement uses TRBV7-2 and TRBJ2-5; 9 bases map to TRBD2. Losses at the gene ends were 1 base for V and 5 bases for J; bases not matched to a gene: 8. The CDR3 loop spans 16 amino acids. Germline-derived CDR1 and CDR2 are SGHTA and FQGNSA.